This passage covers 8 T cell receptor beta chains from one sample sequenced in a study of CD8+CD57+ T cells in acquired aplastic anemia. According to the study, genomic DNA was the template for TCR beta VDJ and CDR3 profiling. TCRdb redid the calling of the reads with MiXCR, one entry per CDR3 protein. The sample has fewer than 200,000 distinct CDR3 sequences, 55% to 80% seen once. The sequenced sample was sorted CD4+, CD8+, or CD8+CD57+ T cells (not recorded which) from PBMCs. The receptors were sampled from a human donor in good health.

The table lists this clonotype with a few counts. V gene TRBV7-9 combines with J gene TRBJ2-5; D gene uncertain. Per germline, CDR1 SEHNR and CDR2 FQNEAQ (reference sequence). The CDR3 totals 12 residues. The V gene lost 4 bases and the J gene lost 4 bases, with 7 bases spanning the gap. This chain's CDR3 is CASSSLRETQYF. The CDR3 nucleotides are TGTGCCAGCAGCTCCCTCCGAGAGACCCAGTACTTC. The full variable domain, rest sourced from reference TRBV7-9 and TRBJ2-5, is DTGVSQNPRHKITKRGQNVTFRCDPISEHNRLYWYRQTLGQGPEFLTYFQNEAQLEKSRLLSDRFSAERPKGSFSTLEIQRTEQGDSAMYLCASSSLRETQYFGPGTRLLVL.

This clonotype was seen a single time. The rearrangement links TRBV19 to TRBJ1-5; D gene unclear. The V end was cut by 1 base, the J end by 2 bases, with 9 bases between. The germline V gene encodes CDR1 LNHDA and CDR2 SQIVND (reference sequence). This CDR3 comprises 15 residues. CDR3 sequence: CASSIVGSRNQPQHF. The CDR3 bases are TGTGCCAGTAGTATAGTTGGCTCCCGCAATCAGCCCCAGCATTTT.

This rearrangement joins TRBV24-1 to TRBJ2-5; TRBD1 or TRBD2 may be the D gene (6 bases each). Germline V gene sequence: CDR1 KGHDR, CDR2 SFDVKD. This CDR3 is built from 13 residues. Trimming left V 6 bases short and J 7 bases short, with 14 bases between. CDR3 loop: CATSHPGGGTQYF. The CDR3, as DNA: TGTGCCACCAGTCACCCAGGAGGGGGGACCCAGTACTTC.

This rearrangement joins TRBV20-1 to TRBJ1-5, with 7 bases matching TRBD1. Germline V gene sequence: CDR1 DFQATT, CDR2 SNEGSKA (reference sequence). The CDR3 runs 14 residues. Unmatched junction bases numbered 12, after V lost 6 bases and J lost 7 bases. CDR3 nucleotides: TGCAGTGCAGTCCTTCAGGGGGTACAGCAGCCCCAGCATTTT. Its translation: CSAVLQGVQQPQHF.

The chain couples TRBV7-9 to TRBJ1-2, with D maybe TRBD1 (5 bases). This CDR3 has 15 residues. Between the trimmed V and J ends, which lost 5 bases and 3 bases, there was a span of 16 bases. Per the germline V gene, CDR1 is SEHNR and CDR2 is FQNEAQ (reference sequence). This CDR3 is CASSPSPLGDYGYTF. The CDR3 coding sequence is TGTGCCAGCAGCCCATCCCCCCTAGGGGACTATGGCTACACCTTC. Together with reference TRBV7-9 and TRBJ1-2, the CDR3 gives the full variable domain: DTGVSQNPRHKITKRGQNVTFRCDPISEHNRLYWYRQTLGQGPEFLTYFQNEAQLEKSRLLSDRFSAERPKGSFSTLEIQRTEQGDSAMYLCASSPSPLGDYGYTFGSGTRLTVV.

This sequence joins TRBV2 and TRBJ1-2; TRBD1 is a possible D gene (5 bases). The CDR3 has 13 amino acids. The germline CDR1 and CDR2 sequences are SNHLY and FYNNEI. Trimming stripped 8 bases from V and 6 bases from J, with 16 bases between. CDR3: CASHRDRSDGYTF. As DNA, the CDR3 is TGTGCCAGCCACCGGGACCGAAGCGATGGCTACACCTTC. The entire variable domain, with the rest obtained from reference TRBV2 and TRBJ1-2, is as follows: EPEVTQTPSHQVTQMGQEVILRCVPISNHLYFYWYRQILGQKVEFLVSFYNNEISEKSEIFDDQFSVERPDGSNFTLKIRSTKLEDSAMYFCASHRDRSDGYTFGSGTRLTVV.

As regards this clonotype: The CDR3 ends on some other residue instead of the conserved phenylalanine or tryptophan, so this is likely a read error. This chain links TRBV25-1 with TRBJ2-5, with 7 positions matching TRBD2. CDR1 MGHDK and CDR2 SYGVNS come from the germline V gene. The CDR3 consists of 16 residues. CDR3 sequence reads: CASSVRTSGTQEPQYL. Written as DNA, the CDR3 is TGTGCCAGCAGTGTAAGGACTAGTGGTACCCAAGAGCCCCAGTACTTA.

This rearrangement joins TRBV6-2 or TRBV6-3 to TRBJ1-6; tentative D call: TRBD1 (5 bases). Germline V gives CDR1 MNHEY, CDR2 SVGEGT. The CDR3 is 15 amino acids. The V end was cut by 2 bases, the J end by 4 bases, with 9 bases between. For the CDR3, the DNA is TGTGCCAGCAGTTACCCAAGGGGTTATAATTCACCCCTCCACTTT. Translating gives CASSYPRGYNSPLHF.